The TCR beta chain under discussion was sequenced for a study of naive and memory T cell subsets. Overall study results and limits: Between naive and memory subsets, TCR abundance power law exponents differed.

Of note for this clonotype: Its target is unknown.

The CDR3 is 15 residues long. Germline lookup yields CDR1 DFQATT and CDR2 SNEGSKA (reference sequence). Losses at the gene ends were 5 bases for V and 0 bases for J; bases not matched to a gene: 5. Two oligonucleotides, mixed equimolar, formed the beta constant-region primer covering TRBC1 and TRBC2. Four rounds of PCR amplified the ligated cDNA using nested alpha and beta constant-region primers plus SP2. In TCRdb, the UMI-ligation and nested PCR reads were re-called with MiXCR into one record per CDR3 protein. The data contain some 30,000 distinct CDR3 sequences, approximately 18% of them singletons. Cells stained for CD3, CD4, CD8, CD45RA and CD27 were sorted into four subsets. CD45RA-CD27- cells were effector memory; CD45RA+CD27- cells were EMRA.

The clonotype comes from a human donor in good health. The chain carries TRBV20-1 and TRBJ2-5; TRBD2 aligns across 11 bases. Source material: effector memory CD4+ T cells from blood. This sample's subset: effector memory, CD45RA- CD27-. The CDR3 nucleotides read TGCAGTGCTGAGTCTAGCGGGGGGTACCAAGAGACCCAGTACTTC. Its translation is CSAESSGGYQETQYF.